This T cell receptor beta chain was sequenced for a study of PD-L1 blockade in urothelial cancer. On the study more broadly: Patients previously received 0 to 3 chemotherapy regimens. Findings and limits, study-wide: Patients who had durable benefit saw their tumor-associated blood clones expand more at 3 weeks.

The method was immunoSEQ multiplex PCR; TCRdb's version includes in-frame clones alone and lacks a portion of them. The table records about 32,000 clones, roughly 36% of them present only once. This clone was counted many times. Its cognate antigen is unknown. In germline, CDR1 is MNHGY, CDR2 SAAAGT. This CDR3 has 16 residues. V dropped 5 bases and J dropped 0; count of bases not matched to a gene: 7. This chain links TRBV6-8 with TRBJ1-3; TRBD1 agrees at 7 bases. Sequencing used tumor tissue, obtained before atezolizumab (anti-PD-L1) treatment. This clonotype originated in a man in his fifties or sixties with urothelial cancer. The CDR3: CASSKSTGISGNTIYF. CDR3 nucleotide sequence: TGTGCCAGCAGTAAATCGACAGGGATCTCTGGAAACACCATATATTTT.